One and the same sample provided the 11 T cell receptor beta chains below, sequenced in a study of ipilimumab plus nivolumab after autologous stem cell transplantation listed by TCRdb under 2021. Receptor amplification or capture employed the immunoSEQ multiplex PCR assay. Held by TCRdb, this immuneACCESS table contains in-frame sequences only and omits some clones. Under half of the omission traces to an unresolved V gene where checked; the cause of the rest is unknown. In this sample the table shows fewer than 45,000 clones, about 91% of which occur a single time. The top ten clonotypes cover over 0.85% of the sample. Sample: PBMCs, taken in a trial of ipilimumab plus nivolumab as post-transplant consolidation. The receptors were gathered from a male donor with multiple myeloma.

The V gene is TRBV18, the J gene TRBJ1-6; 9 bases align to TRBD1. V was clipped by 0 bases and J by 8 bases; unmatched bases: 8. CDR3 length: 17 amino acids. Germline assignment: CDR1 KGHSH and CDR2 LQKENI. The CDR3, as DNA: TGTGCCAGCTCACCACCGGTCCGGGACAGGGTTGATTCACCCCTCCACTTT. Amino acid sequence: CASSPPVRDRVDSPLHF.

CDR3 in DNA: TGCGCCAGCAGCTTACGACAGGGGGGCACTAATGAAAAACTGTTTTTT. It encodes CASSLRQGGTNEKLFF. The chain carries TRBV5-1 and TRBJ1-4, with 9 nucleotides matching TRBD1. CDR1 SGHRS and CDR2 YFSETQ come from the germline V gene. V shed 2 bases and J 2 bases; nucleotides not matched to a gene: 4. The CDR3 is 16 amino acids.

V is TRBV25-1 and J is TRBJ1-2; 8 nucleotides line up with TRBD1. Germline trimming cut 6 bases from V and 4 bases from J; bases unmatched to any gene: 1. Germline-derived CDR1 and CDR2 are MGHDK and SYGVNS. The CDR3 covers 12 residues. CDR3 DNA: TGTGCCAGCAGCCAGGGGGCCTATGGCTACACCTTC. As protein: CASSQGAYGYTF.

For the CDR3, the DNA is TGTGCCAGCAGCTTATCGGGGGTAGCGGGGGGACGTAGCACAGATACGCAGTATTTT. Residues: CASSLSGVAGGRSTDTQYF. The chain uses TRBV7-2 and TRBJ2-3; the match to TRBD2 covers 10 bases. Germline CDR1 and CDR2: SGHTA and FQGNSA. J gave up 0 bases and V 2 bases, and 11 bases lay outside the gene matches. The CDR3 loop spans 19 amino acids. The full variable domain, completed using reference TRBV7-2 and TRBJ2-3, is GAGVSQSPSNKVTEKGKDVELRCDPISGHTALYWYRQSLGQGLEFLIYFQGNSAPDKSGLPSDRFSAERTGGSVSTLTIQRTQQEDSAVYLCASSLSGVAGGRSTDTQYFGPGTRLTVL.

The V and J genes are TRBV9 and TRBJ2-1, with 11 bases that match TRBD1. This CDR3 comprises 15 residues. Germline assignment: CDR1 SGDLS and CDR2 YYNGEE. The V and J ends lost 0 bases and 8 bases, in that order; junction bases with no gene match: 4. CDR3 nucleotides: TGTGCCAGCAGCGTAGCCCCGGGACAGGGGGATGAGCAGTTCTTC. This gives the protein CASSVAPGQGDEQFF.

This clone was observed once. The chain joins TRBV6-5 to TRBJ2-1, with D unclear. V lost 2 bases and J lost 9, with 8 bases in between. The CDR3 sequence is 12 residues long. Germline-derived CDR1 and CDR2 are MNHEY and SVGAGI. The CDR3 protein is CASSYRGSEQFF. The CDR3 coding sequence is TGTGCCAGCAGTTACCGAGGCTCTGAGCAGTTCTTC.

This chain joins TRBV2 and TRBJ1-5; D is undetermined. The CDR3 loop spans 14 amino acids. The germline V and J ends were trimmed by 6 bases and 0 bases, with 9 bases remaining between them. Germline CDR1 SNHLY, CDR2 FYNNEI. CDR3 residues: CASSPQYSNQPQHF. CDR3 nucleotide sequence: TGTGCCAGCAGCCCACAGTATAGCAATCAGCCCCAGCATTTT.

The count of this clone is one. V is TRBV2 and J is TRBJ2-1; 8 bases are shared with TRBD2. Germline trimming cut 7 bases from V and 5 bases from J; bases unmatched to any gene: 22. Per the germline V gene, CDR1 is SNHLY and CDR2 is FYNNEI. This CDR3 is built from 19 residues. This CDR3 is CASIGPPQRGSSNNNEQFF. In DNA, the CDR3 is TGTGCCAGCATAGGGCCGCCCCAGCGGGGGTCTTCGAACAACAATGAGCAGTTCTTC.

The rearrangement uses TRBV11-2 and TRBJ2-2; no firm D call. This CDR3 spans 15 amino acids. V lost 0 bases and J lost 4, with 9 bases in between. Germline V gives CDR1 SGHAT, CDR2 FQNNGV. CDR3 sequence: CASSLDRPTTGELFF. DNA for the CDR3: TGTGCCAGCAGCTTAGATAGGCCCACCACCGGGGAGCTGTTTTTT. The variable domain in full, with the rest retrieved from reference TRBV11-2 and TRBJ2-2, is EAGVAQSPRYKIIEKRQSVAFWCNPISGHATLYWYQQILGQGPKLLIQFQNNGVVDDSQLPKDRFSAERLKGVDSTLKIQPAKLEDSAVYLCASSLDRPTTGELFFGEGSRLTVL.

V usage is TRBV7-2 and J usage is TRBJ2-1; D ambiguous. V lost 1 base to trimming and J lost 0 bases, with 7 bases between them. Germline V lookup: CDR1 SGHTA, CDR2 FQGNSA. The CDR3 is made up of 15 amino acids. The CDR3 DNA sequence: TGTGCCAGCAGCTTAGTGGTCATCTCCTACAATGAGCAGTTCTTC. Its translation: CASSLVVISYNEQFF.

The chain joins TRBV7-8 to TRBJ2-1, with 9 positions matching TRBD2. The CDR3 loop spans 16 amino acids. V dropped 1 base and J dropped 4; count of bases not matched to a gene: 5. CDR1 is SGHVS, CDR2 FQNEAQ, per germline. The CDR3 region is CASSLGGSGRYNEQFF. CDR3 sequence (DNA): TGTGCCAGCAGCTTAGGAGGGAGCGGGAGGTACAATGAGCAGTTCTTC.